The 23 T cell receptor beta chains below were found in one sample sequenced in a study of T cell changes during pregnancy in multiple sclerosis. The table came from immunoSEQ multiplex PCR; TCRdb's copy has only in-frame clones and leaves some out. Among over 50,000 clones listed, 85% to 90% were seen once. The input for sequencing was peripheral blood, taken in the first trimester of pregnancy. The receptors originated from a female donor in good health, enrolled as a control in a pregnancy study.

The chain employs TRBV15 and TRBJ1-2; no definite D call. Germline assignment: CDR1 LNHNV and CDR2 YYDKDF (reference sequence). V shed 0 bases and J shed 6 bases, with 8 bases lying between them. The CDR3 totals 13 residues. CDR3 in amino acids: CATSRDLGDGYTF. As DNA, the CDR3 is TGTGCCACCAGCAGAGATCTCGGAGATGGCTACACCTTC. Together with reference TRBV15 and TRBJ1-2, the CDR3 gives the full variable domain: DAMVIQNPRYQVTQFGKPVTLSCSQTLNHNVMYWYQQKSSQAPKLLFHYYDKDFNNEADTPDNFQSRRPNTSFCFLDIRSPGLGDTAMYLCATSRDLGDGYTFGSGTRLTVV.

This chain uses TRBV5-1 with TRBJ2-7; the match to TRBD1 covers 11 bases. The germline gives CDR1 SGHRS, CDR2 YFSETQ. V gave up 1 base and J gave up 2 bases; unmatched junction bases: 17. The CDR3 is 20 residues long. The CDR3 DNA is TGCGCCAGCAGCTTGTTCACCGGGACAGGGGGATATCCCCAAACCTACGAGCAGTACTTC. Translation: CASSLFTGTGGYPQTYEQYF.

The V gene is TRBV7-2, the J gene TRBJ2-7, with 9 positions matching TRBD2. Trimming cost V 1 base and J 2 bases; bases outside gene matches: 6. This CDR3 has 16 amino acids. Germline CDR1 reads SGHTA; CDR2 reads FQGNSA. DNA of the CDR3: TGTGCCAGCAGCTTAGAAGGCTCTAGCGGGGCCTACGAGCAGTACTTC. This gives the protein CASSLEGSSGAYEQYF.

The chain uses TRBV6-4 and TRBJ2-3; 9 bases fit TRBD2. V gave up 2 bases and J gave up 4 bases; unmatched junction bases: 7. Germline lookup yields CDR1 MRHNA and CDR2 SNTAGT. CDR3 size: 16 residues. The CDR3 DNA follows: TGTGCCAGCAGTGACGGCGCGGGGGGGTCGGCAGATACGCAGTATTTT. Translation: CASSDGAGGSADTQYF.

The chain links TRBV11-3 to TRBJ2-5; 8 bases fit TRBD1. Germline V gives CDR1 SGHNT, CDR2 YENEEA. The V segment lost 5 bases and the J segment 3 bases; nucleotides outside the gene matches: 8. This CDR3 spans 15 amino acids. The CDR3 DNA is TGTGCCAGCAGCAGCCCGGACAGGGTGGAAGAGACCCAGTACTTC. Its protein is CASSSPDRVEETQYF.

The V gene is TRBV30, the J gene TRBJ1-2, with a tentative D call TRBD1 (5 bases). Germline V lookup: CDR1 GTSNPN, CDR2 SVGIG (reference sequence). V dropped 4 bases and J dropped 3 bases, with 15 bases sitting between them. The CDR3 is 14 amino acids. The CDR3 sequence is CAWNGGVGDYGYTF. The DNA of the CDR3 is TGTGCCTGGAATGGGGGGGTAGGGGACTATGGCTACACCTTC. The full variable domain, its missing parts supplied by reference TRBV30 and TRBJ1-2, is SQTIHQWPATLVQPVGSPLSLECTVEGTSNPNLYWYRQAAGRGLQLLFYSVGIGQISSEVPQNLSASRPQDRQFILSSKKLLLSDSGFYLCAWNGGVGDYGYTFGSGTRLTVV.

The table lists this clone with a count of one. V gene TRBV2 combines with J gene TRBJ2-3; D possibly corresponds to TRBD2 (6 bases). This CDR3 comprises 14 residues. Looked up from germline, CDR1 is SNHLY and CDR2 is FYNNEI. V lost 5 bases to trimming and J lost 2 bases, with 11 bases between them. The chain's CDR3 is CASSPEGNTDTQYF. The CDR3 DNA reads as TGTGCCAGCAGTCCGGAGGGAAACACAGATACGCAGTATTTT.

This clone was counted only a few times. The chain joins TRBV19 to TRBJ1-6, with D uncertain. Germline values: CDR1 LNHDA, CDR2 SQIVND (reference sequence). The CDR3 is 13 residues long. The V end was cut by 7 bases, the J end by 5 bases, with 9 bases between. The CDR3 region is CASNEVDNSPLHF. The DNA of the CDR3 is TGTGCCAGTAATGAGGTGGATAATTCACCCCTCCACTTT.

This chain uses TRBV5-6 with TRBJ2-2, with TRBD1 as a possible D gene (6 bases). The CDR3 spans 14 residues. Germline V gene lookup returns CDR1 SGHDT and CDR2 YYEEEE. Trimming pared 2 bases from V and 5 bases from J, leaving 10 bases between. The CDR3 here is CASSFSGQTGELFF. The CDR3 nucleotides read TGTGCCAGCAGCTTCTCAGGACAGACCGGGGAGCTGTTTTTT.

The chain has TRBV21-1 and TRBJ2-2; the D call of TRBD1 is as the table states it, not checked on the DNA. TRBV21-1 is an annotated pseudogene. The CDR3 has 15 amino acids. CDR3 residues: CASSTGQGNTGELFF. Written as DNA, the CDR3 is TGTGCCAGCAGCACAGGGCAGGGAAACACCGGGGAGCTGTTTTTT.

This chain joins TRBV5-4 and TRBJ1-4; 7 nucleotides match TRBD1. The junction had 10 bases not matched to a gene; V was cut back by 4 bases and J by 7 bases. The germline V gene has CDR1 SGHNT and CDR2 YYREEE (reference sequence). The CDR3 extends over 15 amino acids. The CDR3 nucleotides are TGTGCCAGCAGCCGAGACACAGGGGCTGGTGAAAAACTGTTTTTT. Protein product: CASSRDTGAGEKLFF.

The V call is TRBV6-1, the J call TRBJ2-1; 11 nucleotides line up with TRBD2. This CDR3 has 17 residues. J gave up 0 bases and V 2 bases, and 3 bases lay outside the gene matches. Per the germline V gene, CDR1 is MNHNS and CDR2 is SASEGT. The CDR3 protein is CASSELAGGHSYNEQFF. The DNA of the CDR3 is TGTGCCAGCAGTGAACTAGCGGGGGGCCACTCCTACAATGAGCAGTTCTTC.

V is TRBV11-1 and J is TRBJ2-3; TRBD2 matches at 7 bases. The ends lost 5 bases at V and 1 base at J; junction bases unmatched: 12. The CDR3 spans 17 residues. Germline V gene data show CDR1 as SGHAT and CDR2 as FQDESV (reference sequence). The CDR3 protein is CASSQGTNGDGTDTQYF. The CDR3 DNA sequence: TGTGCCAGCAGCCAAGGGACTAACGGAGACGGCACAGATACGCAGTATTTT.

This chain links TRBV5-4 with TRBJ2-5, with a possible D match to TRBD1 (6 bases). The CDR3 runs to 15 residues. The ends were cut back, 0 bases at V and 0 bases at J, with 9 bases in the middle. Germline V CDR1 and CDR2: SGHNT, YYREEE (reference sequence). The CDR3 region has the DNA TGTGCCAGCAGCTTGGCGACAGGAGACCAAGAGACCCAGTACTTC. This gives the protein CASSLATGDQETQYF. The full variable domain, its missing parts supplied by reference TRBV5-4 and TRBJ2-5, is ETGVTQSPTHLIKTRGQQVTLRCSSQSGHNTVSWYQQALGQGPQFIFQYYREEENGRGNFPPRFSGLQFPNYSSELNVNALELDDSALYLCASSLATGDQETQYFGPGTRLLVL.

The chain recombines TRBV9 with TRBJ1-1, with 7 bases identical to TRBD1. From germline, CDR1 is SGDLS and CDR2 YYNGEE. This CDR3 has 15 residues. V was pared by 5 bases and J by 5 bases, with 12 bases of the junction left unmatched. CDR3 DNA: TGTGCCAGCAGAGGGGACAGAGCTAAAGAGACTGAAGCTTTCTTT. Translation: CASRGDRAKETEAFF.

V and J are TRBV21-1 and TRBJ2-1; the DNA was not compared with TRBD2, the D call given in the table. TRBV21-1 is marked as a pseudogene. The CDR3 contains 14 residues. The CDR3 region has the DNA TGTGCCAGCACCAAGACTAACGAGAACAATGAGCAGTTCTTC. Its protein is CASTKTNENNEQFF.

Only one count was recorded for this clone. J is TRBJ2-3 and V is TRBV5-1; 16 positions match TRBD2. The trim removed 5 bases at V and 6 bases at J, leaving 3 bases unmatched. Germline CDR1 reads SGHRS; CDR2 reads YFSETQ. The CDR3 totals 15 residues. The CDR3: CASREGLAGGDTQYF. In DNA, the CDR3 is TGCGCCAGCAGAGAGGGACTAGCGGGGGGGGATACGCAGTATTTT.

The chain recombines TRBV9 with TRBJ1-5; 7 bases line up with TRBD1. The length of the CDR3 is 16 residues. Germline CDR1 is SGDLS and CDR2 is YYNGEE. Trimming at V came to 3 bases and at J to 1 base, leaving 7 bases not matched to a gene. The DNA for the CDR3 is TGTGCCAGCAGCGATGGAGGGGGCGCGAGCAATCAGCCCCAGCATTTT. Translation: CASSDGGGASNQPQHF. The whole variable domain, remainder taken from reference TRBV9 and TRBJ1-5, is DSGVTQTPKHLITATGQRVTLRCSPRSGDLSVYWYQQSLDQGLQFLIQYYNGEERAKGNILERFSAQQFPDLHSELNLSSLELGDSALYFCASSDGGGASNQPQHFGDGTRLSIL.

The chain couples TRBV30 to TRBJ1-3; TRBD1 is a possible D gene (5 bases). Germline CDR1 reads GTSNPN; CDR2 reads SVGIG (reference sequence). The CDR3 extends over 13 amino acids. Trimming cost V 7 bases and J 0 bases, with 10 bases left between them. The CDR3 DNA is TGTGCCTCGCAGGGCCTCTCTGGAAACACCATATATTTT. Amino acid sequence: CASQGLSGNTIYF.

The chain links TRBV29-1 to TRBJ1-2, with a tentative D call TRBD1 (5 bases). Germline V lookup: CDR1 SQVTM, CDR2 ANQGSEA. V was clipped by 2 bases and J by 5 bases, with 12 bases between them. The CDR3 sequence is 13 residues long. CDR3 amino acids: CSVESRVFYGYTF. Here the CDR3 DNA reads TGCAGCGTTGAATCCAGGGTCTTTTATGGCTACACCTTC.

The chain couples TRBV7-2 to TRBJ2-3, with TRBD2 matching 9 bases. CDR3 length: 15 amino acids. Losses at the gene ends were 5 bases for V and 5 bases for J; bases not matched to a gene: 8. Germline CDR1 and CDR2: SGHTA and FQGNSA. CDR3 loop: CASSLIAGVGDTQYF. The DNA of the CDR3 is TGTGCCAGCAGCCTAATAGCGGGGGTAGGAGATACGCAGTATTTT.

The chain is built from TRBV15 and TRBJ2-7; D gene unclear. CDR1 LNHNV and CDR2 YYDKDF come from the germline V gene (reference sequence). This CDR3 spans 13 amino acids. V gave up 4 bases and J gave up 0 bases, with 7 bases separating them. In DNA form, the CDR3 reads TGTGCCACCAGCAACTCCGCCTCCTACGAGCAGTACTTC. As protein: CATSNSASYEQYF.

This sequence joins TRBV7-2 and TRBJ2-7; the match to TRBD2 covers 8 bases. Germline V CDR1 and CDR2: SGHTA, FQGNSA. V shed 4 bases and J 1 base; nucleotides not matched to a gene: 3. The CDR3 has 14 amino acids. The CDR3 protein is CASSYSGASYEQYF. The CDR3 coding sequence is TGTGCCAGCAGCTATAGCGGGGCGTCCTACGAGCAGTACTTC.